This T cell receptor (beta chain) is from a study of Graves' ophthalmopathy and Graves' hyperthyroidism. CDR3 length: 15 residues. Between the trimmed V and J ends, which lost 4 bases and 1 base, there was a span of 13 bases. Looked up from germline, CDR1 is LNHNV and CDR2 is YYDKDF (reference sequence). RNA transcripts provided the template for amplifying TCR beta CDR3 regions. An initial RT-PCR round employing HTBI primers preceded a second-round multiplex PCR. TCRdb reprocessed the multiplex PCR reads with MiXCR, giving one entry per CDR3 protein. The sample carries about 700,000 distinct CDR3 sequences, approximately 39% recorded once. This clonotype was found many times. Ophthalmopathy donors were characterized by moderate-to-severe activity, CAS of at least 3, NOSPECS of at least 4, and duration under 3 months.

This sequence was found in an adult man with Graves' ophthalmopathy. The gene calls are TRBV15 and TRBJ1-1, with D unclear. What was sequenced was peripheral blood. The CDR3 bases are TGTGCCACCAGCAACTCTTTAGGAGCGAACACTGAAGCTTTCTTT. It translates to CATSNSLGANTEAFF.